These 20 T cell receptor beta chains originate from one sample sequenced in a study of blood T cell repertoires in COVID-19 (dated by TCRdb to the early 2020s). Libraries were made using the immunoSEQ multiplex PCR assay. Not all clones reach the TCRdb copy of this immuneACCESS table, which keeps in-frame sequences only. Checked studies attribute under half of the gap to unresolved V genes and leave the rest unexplained. Here the sample has about 95,000 clones; 84% occur a single time. About 24% of the sample comes from the top ten. Sequencing was done on a sample of peripheral blood. The receptors here all came from a human donor in a cohort sampled during active COVID-19.

The CDR3 sequence is CASSYSQTRGHYGYTF. DNA of the CDR3: TGTGCCAGCAGTTACTCCCAGACCAGGGGGCATTATGGCTACACCTTC. V and J are TRBV6-5 and TRBJ1-2, with TRBD1 matching 8 bases. CDR1 and CDR2 from the germline V gene are MNHEY and SVGAGI. The ends lost 0 bases at V and 5 bases at J; junction bases unmatched: 8. The CDR3 extends over 16 amino acids.

The genes are TRBV12-5 and TRBJ2-4; 8 nucleotides match TRBD1. This CDR3 comprises 15 residues. V shed 1 base and J 8 bases; nucleotides not matched to a gene: 7. CDR1 and CDR2 from the germline V gene are LGHNT and FRNRAP. CDR3 DNA sequence: TGTGCTAGTGGTTTGGGTTTGGGACAGGCTGACATTCAGTACTTC. Protein sequence: CASGLGLGQADIQYF.

The CDR3 spells CASSHRTQTDEQYF. The CDR3 DNA sequence: TGTGCCAGCAGCCACAGGACCCAGACAGACGAGCAGTACTTC. This chain joins TRBV5-4 and TRBJ2-7; the D gene is possibly TRBD1 (5 bases). The germline V gene has CDR1 SGHNT and CDR2 YYREEE (reference sequence). Trimming cost V 4 bases and J 5 bases, with 16 bases left between them. The CDR3 contains 14 residues. The full variable domain, completed using reference TRBV5-4 and TRBJ2-7, is ETGVTQSPTHLIKTRGQQVTLRCSSQSGHNTVSWYQQALGQGPQFIFQYYREEENGRGNFPPRFSGLQFPNYSSELNVNALELDDSALYLCASSHRTQTDEQYFGPGTRLTVT.

The genes are TRBV9 and TRBJ2-7; 9 bases match TRBD1. The CDR3 is 14 amino acids. J lost 6 bases, V lost 0 bases, and 4 bases had no gene match. The germline V gene encodes CDR1 SGDLS and CDR2 YYNGEE. The CDR3: CASSVERQGVEQYF. The CDR3 DNA is TGTGCCAGCAGCGTAGAAAGACAGGGGGTCGAGCAGTACTTC.

The gene calls are TRBV5-1 and TRBJ1-2, with 9 bases that match TRBD1. V lost 6 bases to trimming and J lost 4 bases; unmatched junction nucleotides: 13. Germline CDR1 is SGHRS and CDR2 is YFSETQ. The CDR3 has 16 amino acids. The CDR3 is CASTPSSGTGIYGYTF. The CDR3 DNA reads TGCGCCAGCACCCCTTCCTCAGGGACAGGGATCTATGGCTACACCTTC.

This clone has only a few counts. The V and J genes are TRBV20-1 and TRBJ2-3; 11 bases are a match to TRBD2. This CDR3 has 14 residues. V shed 3 bases, J shed 5 bases, and the junction held 4 bases outside the gene matches. Germline CDR1 DFQATT, CDR2 SNEGSKA (reference sequence). The CDR3 is CSASGLAGGDTQYF. The CDR3 bases are TGCAGTGCTAGTGGGCTAGCGGGGGGAGATACGCAGTATTTT.

The chain uses TRBV19 and TRBJ1-5; D is uncertain. Trimming pared 0 bases from V and 2 bases from J, leaving 8 bases between. Germline lookup yields CDR1 LNHDA and CDR2 SQIVND (reference sequence). CDR3 length equals 15 residues. CDR3 coding DNA: TGTGCCAGTAGTATAGAGGGCTATGGCAATCAGCCCCAGCATTTT. The encoded protein is CASSIEGYGNQPQHF. The whole variable domain, filled in from reference TRBV19 and TRBJ1-5, reads DGGITQSPKYLFRKEGQNVTLSCEQNLNHDAMYWYRQDPGQGLRLIYYSQIVNDFQKGDIAEGYSVSREKKESFPLTVTSAQKNPTAFYLCASSIEGYGNQPQHFGDGTRLSIL.

The chain combines TRBV5-8 with TRBJ1-5; D is ambiguous. The V and J ends lost 9 bases and 1 base respectively, with 23 bases between them. CDR1 SGHTS and CDR2 YDEGEE come from the germline V gene. The CDR3 loop spans 17 amino acids. The CDR3 DNA follows: TGTGCCACCCTAGAAACACGCCGGGGAGGGAGCAATCAGCCCCAGCATTTT. Translation gives CATLETRRGGSNQPQHF. Together with reference TRBV5-8 and TRBJ1-5, the CDR3 gives the full variable domain: EAGVTQSPTHLIKTRGQQATLRCSPISGHTSVYWYQQALGLGLQFLLWYDEGEERNRGNFPPRFSGRQFPNYSSELNVNALELEDSALYLCATLETRRGGSNQPQHFGDGTRLSIL.

The rearrangement uses TRBV4-2 and TRBJ2-3, with 9 bases that match TRBD1. The trim removed 3 bases at V and 0 bases at J, leaving 1 base unmatched. Germline assignment: CDR1 LGHNA and CDR2 YNFKEQ. CDR3 size: 15 residues. CDR3 protein: CASSHGTGSTDTQYF. In DNA, the CDR3 is TGTGCCAGCAGCCACGGGACAGGGAGCACAGATACGCAGTATTTT.

This chain uses TRBV11-2 with TRBJ2-1; a weak D match, TRBD1 (6 bases). Germline V lookup: CDR1 SGHAT, CDR2 FQNNGV. Between the trimmed V and J ends, which lost 5 bases and 5 bases, there was a span of 13 bases. The CDR3 totals 14 residues. The CDR3 here is CASSPTRQDNEQFF. CDR3 bases: TGTGCCAGCAGCCCCACCCGACAGGACAATGAGCAGTTCTTC.

The chain links TRBV9 to TRBJ2-7, with 7 bases that match TRBD2. The V segment lost 5 bases and the J segment 0 bases; nucleotides outside the gene matches: 8. The germline gives CDR1 SGDLS, CDR2 YYNGEE. The CDR3 sequence is 15 residues long. The CDR3 is CASSEGRTSSYEQYF. The CDR3 DNA follows: TGTGCCAGCAGTGAAGGGAGGACTAGCTCCTACGAGCAGTACTTC.

V is TRBV7-9 and J is TRBJ2-7, with D possibly TRBD2 on 6 matching bases. V was clipped by 5 bases and J by 3 bases, with 11 bases between them. Per the germline V gene, CDR1 is SEHNR and CDR2 is FQNEAQ (reference sequence). The CDR3 is 13 residues long. In DNA form, the CDR3 reads TGTGCCAGCAGCCCCCTGGGGGGCTACGAGCAGTACTTC. It codes for CASSPLGGYEQYF.

J is TRBJ2-5 and V is TRBV5-6; tentative D call: TRBD2 (5 bases). The CDR3 runs to 16 residues. Germline-derived CDR1 and CDR2 are SGHDT and YYEEEE. Trimming removed 4 bases from V and 4 bases from J, with 20 bases in between. The CDR3 DNA is TGTGCCAGCAGCCTGGCCCGCGGGTCTGCGGTAGAGACCCAGTACTTC. It encodes CASSLARGSAVETQYF.

J is TRBJ1-2 and V is TRBV28; D not certain. In germline, CDR1 is MDHEN, CDR2 SYDVKM. V was pared by 6 bases and J by 8 bases, with 22 bases between. The CDR3 has 15 amino acids. CDR3 in DNA: TGTGCCAGCAGGCCACCCGACAAGGATTCGGTAGGCTACACCTTC. It specifies CASRPPDKDSVGYTF.

This clone is a singleton in its sample. The chain uses TRBV9 and TRBJ2-3; D is unresolved. The V and J ends lost 3 bases and 0 bases respectively, with 17 bases between them. Germline V CDR1 and CDR2: SGDLS, YYNGEE. This CDR3 spans 17 amino acids. The CDR3 protein is CASSAEVVALSTDTQYF. In DNA, the CDR3 is TGTGCCAGCAGCGCCGAGGTGGTAGCCCTTAGCACAGATACGCAGTATTTT.

This rearrangement joins TRBV19 to TRBJ1-1; D ambiguous. Trimming pared 3 bases from V and 8 bases from J, leaving 7 bases between. Germline CDR1 is LNHDA and CDR2 is SQIVND (reference sequence). The CDR3 is 11 amino acids. DNA of the CDR3: TGTGCCAGTAGTATCGCGAAAGAAGCTTTCTTT. Translated, it gives CASSIAKEAFF.

The rearrangement links TRBV12-3 or TRBV12-4 to TRBJ2-3; TRBD2 is a possible D gene (5 bases). The CDR3 length is 11 residues. Trimming shortened V by 6 bases and J by 12 bases, and 13 bases separated the two germline ends. This chain's CDR3 is CASREELLQYF. CDR3 nucleotide sequence: TGTGCCAGCAGGGAGGAGTTACTTCAGTATTTT.

The chain has TRBV3-1 (or the pseudogene TRBV3-2) and TRBJ1-1; 8 bases agree with TRBD1. The V gene's germline CDR1 is LGHDT and CDR2 YNNKEL (reference sequence). This CDR3 is built from 17 residues. Trimming cost V 1 base and J 1 base; bases outside gene matches: 8. This CDR3 is CASSQGTGRIRNTEAFF. CDR3 bases: TGTGCCAGCAGCCAAGGGACAGGGAGAATCCGGAACACTGAAGCTTTCTTT.

The V and J genes are TRBV14 and TRBJ2-7, with 9 bases fitting TRBD2. The CDR3 covers 14 residues. V shed 4 bases and J 6 bases; nucleotides not matched to a gene: 7. CDR1 and CDR2 (germline): SGHDN, FVKESK. CDR3 DNA sequence: TGTGCCAGCAGCCTTCTAGCGGGAAGCGGCGAGCAGTACTTC. This codes for CASSLLAGSGEQYF.

The rearrangement links TRBV4-2 to TRBJ2-3, with 8 positions matching TRBD2. This CDR3 is 17 amino acids long. The germline CDR1 and CDR2 sequences are LGHNA and YNFKEQ. V was pared by 0 bases and J by 7 bases, with 12 bases of the junction left unmatched. The CDR3 nucleotides are TGTGCCAGCAGCCAAGATCGTATAGCGGGGCCAACCAATACGCAGTATTTT. Its translation: CASSQDRIAGPTNTQYF.